This T cell receptor (beta chain) was identified during a study of shared clonotypes between healthy human individuals. This clone turned up a few times. What it binds is unknown. CDR1 SGHRS and CDR2 YFSETQ come from the germline V gene. V lost 5 bases, J lost 6 bases, and 15 bases lay in between. The CDR3 length is 14 residues. Whole-study results and caveats: Generation probabilities of non-shared clonotypes were lower (relative to those shared by all four donors). An anticipated effect of sequencing depth on clonotype sharing among donors was recognized. With a few donors compared, around 5.4% of naive CD4 clonotypes were shared.

TCRdb's table, derived via immunoSEQ multiplex PCR, lists solely in-frame clones and lacks some. The top ten clones hold approximately 2% of a sample with over 700,000 clones, 55% to 75% of them seen once. The TCR was taken from a woman aged 25 to 39 in good health. The chain has TRBV5-1 and TRBJ2-4; D gene uncertain. The sequenced sample was memory CD4+ T cells sorted from blood. Subset: CD45RA-negative fraction. CDR3 coding DNA: TGCGCCAGCAGACAAACAGACCCCGGAAACATTCAGTACTTC. Translated, it gives CASRQTDPGNIQYF.